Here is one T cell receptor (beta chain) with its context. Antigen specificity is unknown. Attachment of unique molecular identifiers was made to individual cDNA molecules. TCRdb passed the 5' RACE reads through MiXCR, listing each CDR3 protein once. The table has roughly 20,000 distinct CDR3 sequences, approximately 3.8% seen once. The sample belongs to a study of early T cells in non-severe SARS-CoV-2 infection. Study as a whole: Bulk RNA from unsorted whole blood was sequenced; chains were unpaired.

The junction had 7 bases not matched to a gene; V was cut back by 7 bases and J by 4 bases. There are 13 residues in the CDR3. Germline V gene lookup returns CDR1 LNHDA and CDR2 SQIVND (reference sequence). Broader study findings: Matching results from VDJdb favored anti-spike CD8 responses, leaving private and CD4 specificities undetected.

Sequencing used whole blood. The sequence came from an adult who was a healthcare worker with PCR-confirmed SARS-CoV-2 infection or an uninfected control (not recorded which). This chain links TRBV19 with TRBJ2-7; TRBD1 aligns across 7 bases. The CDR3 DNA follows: TGTGCCAGTAATGCCGGGACAGCATACGAGCAGTACTTC. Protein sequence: CASNAGTAYEQYF.